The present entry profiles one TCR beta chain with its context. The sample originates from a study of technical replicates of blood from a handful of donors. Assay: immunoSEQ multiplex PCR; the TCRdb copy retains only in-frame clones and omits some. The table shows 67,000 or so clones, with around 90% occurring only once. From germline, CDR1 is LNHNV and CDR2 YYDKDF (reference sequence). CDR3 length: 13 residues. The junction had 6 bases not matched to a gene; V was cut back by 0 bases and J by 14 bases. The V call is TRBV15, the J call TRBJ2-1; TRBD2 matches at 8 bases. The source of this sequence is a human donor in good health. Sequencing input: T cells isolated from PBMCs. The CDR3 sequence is CATSREVSGSKFF. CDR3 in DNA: TGTGCCACCAGCAGAGAGGTGAGCGGGAGTAAGTTCTTC.